The T cell receptor (beta chain) described here comes from a study of blood T cell repertoires in COVID-19. Study context: T cells, B-cell-depleted T cells, or PBMCs provided the cDNA or gDNA that served as material.

Seattle patients were enrolled during active infection and followed longitudinally. Here immunoSEQ multiplex PCR was the method, and the copy in TCRdb shows in-frame clones only, minus some. The data contain 150,000 to 200,000 clones, around 83% of them singletons. This CDR3 has 14 residues. Trimming took 8 bases from V and 10 from J; bases not matched to a gene: 13. CDR1 is MNHEY and CDR2 is SMNVEV in the germline V gene (reference sequence). The sequenced material came from peripheral blood. This clonotype originated in a woman in her 70s with COVID-19, enrolled during active disease. This chain joins TRBV27 and TRBJ2-1; TRBD1 agrees at 8 bases. The CDR3 region has the DNA TGTGCCAGCCGACCCGGGACAGGCCGAATGGAGCAGTTCTTC. As protein: CASRPGTGRMEQFF.